Below, 15 T cell receptor beta chains from the same sample are listed, as sequenced in a study of T cell repertoires in cytomegalovirus infection. TCRdb analysed the reads with MiXCR anew, one entry per CDR3 protein. Among almost 550,000 distinct CDR3 sequences listed, approximately 15% were seen once. Sequenced sample: CD8+ T cells from PBMCs. The receptors shown here come from a human donor in good health (CMV status not recorded). Some clones in this sample may be carry-over from other donors' samples.

This clonotype was recorded at least ten times. V usage is TRBV9 and J usage is TRBJ1-2; 9 nucleotides line up with TRBD1. Germline lookup yields CDR1 SGDLS and CDR2 YYNGEE. Germline trimming cut 0 bases from V and 0 bases from J; bases unmatched to any gene: 9. The CDR3 runs to 18 residues. CDR3 DNA: TGTGCCAGCAGCGTAGGGGGGACAGGGACCGTACCTAACTATGGCTACACCTTC. As protein: CASSVGGTGTVPNYGYTF.

Concerning this clonotype itself: An end of the junction differs from the germline gene, which may be a read error. This chain joins TRBV6-2 or TRBV6-3 and TRBJ1-2, with D possibly TRBD1 on 6 matching bases. Germline CDR1 is MNHEY and CDR2 is SVGEGT. The CDR3 is 15 residues long. The CDR3 loop is CASSVRGGPNYGYSF. The CDR3 DNA follows: TGTGCCAGCAGTGTCCGCGGGGGGCCTAACTATGGCTACTCCTTC.

This clonotype was detected a few times. V is TRBV4-1 and J is TRBJ2-1; 8 bases map to TRBD2. The CDR3 is made up of 16 amino acids. CDR1 is MGHRA and CDR2 is YSYEKL in the germline V gene. V was clipped by 0 bases and J by 4 bases; unmatched bases: 5. CDR3 nucleotides: TGCGCCAGCAGCCAAGAACAGCGGGGGCATTACAATGAGCAGTTCTTC. Encoded protein: CASSQEQRGHYNEQFF.

This clonotype appeared many times. The chain has TRBV11-2 and TRBJ2-5; no firm D call. CDR3 size: 13 residues. V was shortened by 0 bases and J by 4 bases, with 6 bases between the two germline ends. CDR1 and CDR2 from the germline V gene are SGHAT and FQNNGV. This chain's CDR3 is CASSLELGETQYF. In DNA form, the CDR3 reads TGTGCCAGCAGCTTAGAGTTGGGAGAGACCCAGTACTTC.

This clonotype appeared many times. The chain carries TRBV19 and TRBJ1-2; the D is unclear. From germline, CDR1 is LNHDA and CDR2 SQIVND (reference sequence). Trimming took 0 bases from V and 5 from J, leaving 16 bases between them. The CDR3 loop spans 16 amino acids. In nucleotides, the CDR3 is TGTGCCAGTAGTATAGACTATGTGACGGCCCGGTATGGCTACACCTTC. Amino acids: CASSIDYVTARYGYTF. Together with reference TRBV19 and TRBJ1-2, the CDR3 gives the full variable domain: DGGITQSPKYLFRKEGQNVTLSCEQNLNHDAMYWYRQDPGQGLRLIYYSQIVNDFQKGDIAEGYSVSREKKESFPLTVTSAQKNPTAFYLCASSIDYVTARYGYTFGSGTRLTVV.

This clonotype was seen ten or more times. The rearrangement joins TRBV7-2 to TRBJ2-7, with 12 nucleotides matching TRBD2. The V segment lost 0 bases and the J segment 4 bases; nucleotides outside the gene matches: 7. Germline V CDR1 and CDR2: SGHTA, FQGNSA. There are 17 residues in the CDR3. In DNA form, the CDR3 reads TGTGCCAGCAGCTTAGCTGAGACTAGCGGGAGTTATTACGAGCAGTACTTC. This sequence encodes CASSLAETSGSYYEQYF.

This clonotype occurred many times. The chain has TRBV7-6 and TRBJ2-7; no firm D call. Per germline, CDR1 SGHVS and CDR2 FNYEAQ. The CDR3 totals 12 residues. Trimming shortened V by 5 bases and J by 6 bases, and 11 bases separated the two germline ends. The CDR3 DNA reads as TGTGCCAGCAGCCTCGCGGTGAGCGAGCAGTACTTC. Its protein product is CASSLAVSEQYF.

This clonotype showed up many times. The gene calls are TRBV6-2 or TRBV6-3 and TRBJ1-5, with 7 bases fitting TRBD1. Germline assignment: CDR1 MNHEY and CDR2 SVGEGT. This CDR3 has 18 amino acids. Trimming took 6 bases from V and 1 from J; bases not matched to a gene: 15. CDR3 amino acids: CASSGRAGGIRSNQPQHF. The DNA of the CDR3 is TGTGCCAGCAGCGGGAGGGCAGGGGGAATTCGGAGCAATCAGCCCCAGCATTTT.

This clonotype was seen a handful of times. The rearrangement joins TRBV6-5 to TRBJ2-7, with 12 bases fitting TRBD2. The CDR3 is 15 amino acids. V gave up 7 bases and J gave up 4 bases; unmatched junction bases: 8. CDR1 is MNHEY and CDR2 is SVGAGI in the germline V gene. The CDR3 nucleotides are TGTGCCAGCAACTTACTAGCGGGAGGTTTGTACGAGCAGTACTTC. Amino acids: CASNLLAGGLYEQYF.

This clonotype has ten or more counts. This chain uses TRBV5-4 with TRBJ1-4, with 8 positions matching TRBD1. V lost 4 bases, J lost 0 bases, and 14 bases stayed unmatched. The CDR3 is 19 amino acids. CDR1 and CDR2 from the germline V gene are SGHNT and YYREEE (reference sequence). The CDR3 DNA sequence: TGTGCCAGCAGCGCCACCCGGGACAGGCCCTCTTCAACTAATGAAAAACTGTTTTTT. Protein product: CASSATRDRPSSTNEKLFF.

This clonotype turned up a few times. V is TRBV5-8 and J is TRBJ2-1, with 9 bases lining up with TRBD2. V lost 4 bases and J lost 0; bases outside the gene matches: 17. CDR1 and CDR2 (germline): SGHTS, YDEGEE. This CDR3 spans 20 amino acids. Here the CDR3 reads CASSLGLAPLEGGSYNEQFF. The CDR3 region has the DNA TGTGCCAGCAGCCTCGGACTAGCGCCACTTGAGGGGGGCTCCTACAATGAGCAGTTCTTC.

Concerning this clonotype itself: This could be a read error, since a much larger clone is one nucleotide away. This CDR3 fails to terminate in the conserved phenylalanine or tryptophan, so it likely reflects a read error. The chain joins TRBV7-6 to TRBJ2-5; D may be TRBD1 (6 bases). The CDR3 runs 15 residues. Trimming stripped 4 bases from V and 0 bases from J, with 12 bases between. Germline-derived CDR1 and CDR2 are SGHVS and FNYEAQ. As DNA, the CDR3 is TGTGCCAGCAGCTCTGGACAGCGGTACCAAGAGACCCAGTACTTA. Residues: CASSSGQRYQETQYL.

With respect to this clonotype: This may arise from a read error, as a much more abundant clone is one base away. The chain carries TRBV7-2 and TRBJ2-3; D possibly matches TRBD1 or TRBD2 (7 bases each). This CDR3 contains 14 residues. Germline CDR1 is SGHTA and CDR2 is FQGNSA. Here the CDR3 reads CSSSLGRGRGTQYF. The CDR3 nucleotides read TGTTCCAGCAGCTTAGGGAGGGGGCGGGGTACGCAGTATTTT.

Points on this clonotype: Here the CDR3 omits its conserved ending phenylalanine or tryptophan, so a read error is the likely source. The chain combines TRBV11-2 with TRBJ2-5, with D perhaps TRBD1 (6 bases). Per germline, CDR1 SGHAT and CDR2 FQNNGV. The ends were cut back, 4 bases at V and 6 bases at J, with 9 bases in the middle. CDR3 length: 12 amino acids. CDR3 bases: TGTGCCAGCAGCTACAGGGCTAAGACCCAGTACTTA. It encodes CASSYRAKTQYL.

This clonotype has a count of ten or more. This chain uses TRBV7-9 with TRBJ1-1; TRBD1 aligns across 9 bases. Germline V gene data show CDR1 as SEHNR and CDR2 as FQNEAQ (reference sequence). V shed 5 bases, J shed 7 bases, and the junction held 20 bases outside the gene matches. This CDR3 region has 18 residues. The CDR3 sequence is CASSLSTGGVHPLGEAFF. CDR3 nucleotide sequence: TGTGCCAGCAGCCTTTCCACAGGGGGCGTGCATCCCTTGGGTGAAGCTTTCTTT.